The following is a T cell receptor beta chain sequence with its context. This sample was included in a study of OX40 agonist ivuxolimab in advanced cancers. Across the study: The dose-escalation group included hepatocellular carcinoma, melanoma, renal cell carcinoma and head and neck cancer.

Assay: immunoSEQ multiplex PCR; the TCRdb copy retains only in-frame clones and omits some. The sample holds about 150,000 clones, 94% seen once. The V end lost 1 base, the J end lost 3 bases, and 10 bases lay between the germline ends. This CDR3 has 14 amino acids. Per the germline V gene, CDR1 is SGHTA and CDR2 is FQGNSA. The sequence came from an adult with an advanced solid tumor such as melanoma, head and neck, liver or kidney cancer. The rearrangement joins TRBV7-2 to TRBJ2-7; D is undetermined. This sample comprised CD4+ or CD8+ T cells sorted from blood, obtained in a trial of the OX40 agonist ivuxolimab. The CDR3 region has the DNA TGTGCCAGCAGCTTAGTCCTGGGTAGCTACGAGCAGTACTTC. Its translation is CASSLVLGSYEQYF.